This TCR beta chain was sequenced in a study of T cell repertoires in cytomegalovirus infection. Overall study context: Public signatures in TCR beta pointed to CMV infection and matching HLA type.

Germline CDR1 SGHTA, CDR2 FQGNSA. Deletions cut 5 bases from V and 9 bases from J, with 20 bases between. The CDR3 has 15 amino acids. TCRdb fed the reads into MiXCR, producing one record per CDR3 protein. Among 800,000 to 950,000 distinct CDR3 sequences listed, around a third were seen once. This clonotype has a count of ten or more. Its specificity is unknown. Source: cultured CD8+ T cells from PBMCs, taken from culture after CMV antigen stimulation. The origin of this receptor is a human donor in good health (CMV status not recorded). Some clones in this sample may be carry-over from other donors' samples. The J gene is TRBJ2-1, the V gene TRBV7-2, with D possibly TRBD1 on 6 matching bases. DNA of the CDR3: TGTGCCAGCAGCGGCACAGGGAAAGGGGTGCCTGAGCAGTTCTTC. Protein: CASSGTGKGVPEQFF.